These 6 T cell receptor beta chains share one sample of origin, sequenced in a study of cytomegalovirus exposure and HLA in healthy donors. Primers for the PCR totalled 60 Vbeta and 13 Jbeta. Sequenced by immunoSEQ multiplex PCR; TCRdb stores in-frame clones only, minus some. The sample lists approximately 240,000 clones, about four fifths occurring once. The specimen was PBMCs. The origin of the receptors is a woman in her 40s in good health and CMV-seropositive.

The J gene is TRBJ1-3, the V gene TRBV6-6, with no clear D. The CDR3 loop spans 16 amino acids. V dropped 5 bases and J dropped 3 bases, with 17 bases sitting between them. Germline values: CDR1 MNHNY, CDR2 SVGAGI (reference sequence). Here the CDR3 reads CASSPRWRSDGNTIYF. In DNA form, the CDR3 reads TGTGCCAGCAGTCCCCGGTGGAGGTCGGATGGAAACACCATATATTTT.

On this clone itself: The junction differs from germline at one of its ends, possibly a read error. The J gene is TRBJ2-7, the V gene TRBV4-2, with D possibly matching TRBD2 (7 bases). The germline V gene encodes CDR1 LGHNA and CDR2 YNFKEQ. The CDR3 consists of 17 residues. In DNA, the CDR3 is TGTGCCTGCAGCCCGGGAGGATTGGTCAAAGGGGGGTACGAGCAGTACTTC. Translating gives CACSPGGLVKGGYEQYF.

Only a few counts were recorded for this clone. This chain links TRBV15 with TRBJ1-1; no reliable D call. The CDR3 length is 14 residues. Trimming pared 0 bases from V and 4 bases from J, leaving 9 bases between. Germline-derived CDR1 and CDR2 are LNHNV and YYDKDF (reference sequence). CDR3 region: CATSRERSGTEAFF. CDR3 DNA: TGTGCCACCAGCAGAGAGAGATCAGGCACTGAAGCTTTCTTT.

This CDR3 is CASSYGARNTEAFF. As DNA, the CDR3 is TGTGCCAGCAGCTATGGGGCGAGGAACACTGAAGCTTTCTTT. The genes are TRBV11-3 and TRBJ1-1, with a possible D match to TRBD1 (5 bases). Germline V CDR1 and CDR2: SGHNT, YENEEA. The CDR3 has 14 amino acids. The V end lost 4 bases, the J end lost 1 base, and 10 bases lay between the germline ends.

The rearrangement uses TRBV11-3 and TRBJ1-1; a possible D gene is TRBD1 (5 bases). The CDR3 is made up of 14 amino acids. Deletions cut 5 bases from V and 3 bases from J, with 13 bases between. Germline V gene lookup returns CDR1 SGHNT and CDR2 YENEEA. CDR3 residues: CASSRGGTYTEAFF. As DNA, the CDR3 is TGTGCCAGCAGCCGGGGAGGGACCTACACTGAAGCTTTCTTT.

This clone has just one count. This sequence joins TRBV9 and TRBJ2-2; a weak D match, TRBD2 (5 bases). The CDR3 loop spans 13 amino acids. Germline CDR1 and CDR2: SGDLS and YYNGEE. V lost 3 bases, J lost 5 bases, and 8 bases lay in between. CDR3: CASSGEWTGELFF. Written as DNA, the CDR3 is TGTGCCAGCAGCGGGGAGTGGACCGGGGAGCTGTTTTTT.